The clone carrying this TCR beta chain was seen a handful of times. These data come from a study of T-cell memory formation after mild COVID-19. This CDR3 has 20 residues. CDR1 is KGHSH, CDR2 LQKENI, per germline. V lost 1 base and J lost 0, with 19 bases in between. TCRdb recomputed calls from the 5' RACE reads with MiXCR, one row per CDR3 protein. The data show fewer than 250,000 distinct CDR3 sequences, 15% seen once. The TCR was taken from an adult woman who had mild COVID-19 (a few samples of this study predate the infection). Cell type and time point are not known. The specimen was PBMCs or a T cell subset sorted from them (not recorded which). The V call is TRBV18, the J call TRBJ2-6, with D unclear. In DNA, the CDR3 is TGTGCCAGCTCACCACAGTTGGGCCGCAGAACCACCTCTGGGGCCAACGTCCTGACTTTC. Translation gives CASSPQLGRRTTSGANVLTF.